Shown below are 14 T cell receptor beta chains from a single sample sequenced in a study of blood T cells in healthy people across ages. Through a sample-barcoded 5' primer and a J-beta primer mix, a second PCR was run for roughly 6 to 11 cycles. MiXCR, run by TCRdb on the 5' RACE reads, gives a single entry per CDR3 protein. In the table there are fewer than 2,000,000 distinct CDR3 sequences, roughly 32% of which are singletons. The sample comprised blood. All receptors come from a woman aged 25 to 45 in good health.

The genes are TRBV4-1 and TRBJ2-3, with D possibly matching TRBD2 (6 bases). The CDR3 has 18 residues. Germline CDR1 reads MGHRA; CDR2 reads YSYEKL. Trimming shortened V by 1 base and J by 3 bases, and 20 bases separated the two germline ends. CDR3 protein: CASSQGEAAPPRTDTQYF. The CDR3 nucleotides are TGCGCCAGCAGCCAAGGGGAGGCTGCCCCCCCTAGGACAGATACGCAGTATTTT.

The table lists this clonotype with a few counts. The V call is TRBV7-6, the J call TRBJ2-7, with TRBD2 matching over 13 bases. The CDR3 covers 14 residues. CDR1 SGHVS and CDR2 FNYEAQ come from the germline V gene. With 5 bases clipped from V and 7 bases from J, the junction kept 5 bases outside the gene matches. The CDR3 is CASSRTSGSGEQYF. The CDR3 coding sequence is TGTGCCAGCAGCCGGACTAGCGGGAGTGGGGAGCAGTACTTC.

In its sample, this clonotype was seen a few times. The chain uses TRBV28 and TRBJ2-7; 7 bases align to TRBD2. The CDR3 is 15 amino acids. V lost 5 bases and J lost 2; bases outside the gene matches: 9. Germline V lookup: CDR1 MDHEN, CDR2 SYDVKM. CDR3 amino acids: CASSTPGRGAYEQYF. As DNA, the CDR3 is TGTGCCAGCAGTACCCCGGGGAGGGGAGCCTACGAGCAGTACTTC.

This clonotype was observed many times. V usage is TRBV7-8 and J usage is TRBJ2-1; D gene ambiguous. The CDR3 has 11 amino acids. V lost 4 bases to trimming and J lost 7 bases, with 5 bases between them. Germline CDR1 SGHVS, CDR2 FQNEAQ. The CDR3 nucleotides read TGTGCCAGCAGCTCCGAGAATGAGCAGTTCTTC. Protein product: CASSSENEQFF.

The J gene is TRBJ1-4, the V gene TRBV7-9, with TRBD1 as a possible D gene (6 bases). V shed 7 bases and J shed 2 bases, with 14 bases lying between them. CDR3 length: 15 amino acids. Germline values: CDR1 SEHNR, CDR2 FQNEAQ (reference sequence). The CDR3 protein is CASNRAGVTNEKLFF. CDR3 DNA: TGTGCCAGCAACCGGGCAGGGGTTACTAATGAAAAACTGTTTTTT.

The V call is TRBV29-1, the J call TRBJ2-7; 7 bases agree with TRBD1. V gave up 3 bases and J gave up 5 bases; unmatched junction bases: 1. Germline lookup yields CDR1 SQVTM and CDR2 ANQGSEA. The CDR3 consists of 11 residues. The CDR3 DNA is TGCAGCGTTGACGGGACAGACGAGCAGTACTTC. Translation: CSVDGTDEQYF.

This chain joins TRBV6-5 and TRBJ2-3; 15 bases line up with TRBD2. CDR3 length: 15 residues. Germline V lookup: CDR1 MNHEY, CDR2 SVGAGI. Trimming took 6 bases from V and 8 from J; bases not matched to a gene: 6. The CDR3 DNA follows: TGTGCCAGCAGCCCTGGACTAGCGGGGGGGCTTACGCAGTATTTT. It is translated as CASSPGLAGGLTQYF.

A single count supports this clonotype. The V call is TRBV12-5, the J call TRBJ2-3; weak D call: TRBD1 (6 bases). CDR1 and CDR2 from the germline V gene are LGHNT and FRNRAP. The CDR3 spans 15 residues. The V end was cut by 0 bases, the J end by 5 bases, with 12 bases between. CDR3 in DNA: TGTGCTAGTGGTTTGGTAGAACAGGGTGGAGATACGCAGTATTTT. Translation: CASGLVEQGGDTQYF.

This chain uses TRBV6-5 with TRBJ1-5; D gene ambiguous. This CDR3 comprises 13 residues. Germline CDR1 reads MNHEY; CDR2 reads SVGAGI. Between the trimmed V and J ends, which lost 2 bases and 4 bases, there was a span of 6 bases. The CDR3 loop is CASSYAYNQPQHF. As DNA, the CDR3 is TGTGCCAGCAGTTACGCCTATAATCAGCCCCAGCATTTT.

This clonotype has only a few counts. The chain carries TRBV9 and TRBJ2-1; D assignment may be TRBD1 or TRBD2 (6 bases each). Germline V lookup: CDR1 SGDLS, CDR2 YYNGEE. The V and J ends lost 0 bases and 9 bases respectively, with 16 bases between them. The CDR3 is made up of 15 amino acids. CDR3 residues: CASSVAYGGRSEQFF. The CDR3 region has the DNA TGTGCCAGCAGCGTAGCTTATGGGGGGCGGAGTGAGCAGTTCTTC.

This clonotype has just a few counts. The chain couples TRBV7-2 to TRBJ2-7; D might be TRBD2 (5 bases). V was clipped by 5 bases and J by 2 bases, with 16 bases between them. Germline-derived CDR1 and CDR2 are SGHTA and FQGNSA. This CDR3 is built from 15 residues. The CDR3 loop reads CASSPRVALPYEQYF. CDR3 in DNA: TGTGCCAGCAGCCCCCGGGTAGCGCTCCCCTACGAGCAGTACTTC.

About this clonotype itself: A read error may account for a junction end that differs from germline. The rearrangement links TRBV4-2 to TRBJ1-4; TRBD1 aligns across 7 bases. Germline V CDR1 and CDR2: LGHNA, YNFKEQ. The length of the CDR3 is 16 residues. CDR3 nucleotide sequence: TGTGCCAGCAGCCAAGGTCCAAACAGGGGTGGTGAAAAACTGGTTTTT. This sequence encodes CASSQGPNRGGEKLVF.

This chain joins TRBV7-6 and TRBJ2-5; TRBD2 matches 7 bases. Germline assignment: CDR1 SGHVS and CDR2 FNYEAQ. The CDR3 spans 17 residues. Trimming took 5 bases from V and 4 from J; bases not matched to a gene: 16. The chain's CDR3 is CASSQGQGGPFGETQYF. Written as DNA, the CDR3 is TGTGCCAGCAGCCAAGGGCAGGGAGGGCCTTTTGGAGAGACCCAGTACTTC.

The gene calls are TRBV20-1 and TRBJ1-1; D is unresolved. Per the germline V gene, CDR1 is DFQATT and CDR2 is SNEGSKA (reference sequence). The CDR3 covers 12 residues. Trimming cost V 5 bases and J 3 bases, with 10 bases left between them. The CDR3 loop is CSARLWDTEAFF. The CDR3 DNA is TGCAGTGCTCGCTTGTGGGACACTGAAGCTTTCTTT.